The rows below give T cell receptor beta chains drawn from one sample of a study of blood T cell repertoires in COVID-19. TCRdb's copy holds only in-frame clones and misses some; the assay was immunoSEQ multiplex PCR. The table records 650,000 to 800,000 clones, more than 80% of them present only once. The material sequenced was peripheral blood. These receptors were taken from a young woman with acute or convalescent COVID-19. Both conserved end residues are part of each CDR3.

V gene,CDR3 protein
TRBV6-6,CASTPSRDRAFFNYGYTF
TRBV7-9,CASSPLDRDSPLHF
TRBV27,CASSFEGTGVFKDGYTF
TRBV5-1,CASSLQGADNSPLHF
TRBV27,CASSLGKSIYF
TRBV3-1/TRBV3-2,CASSTGGATEAFF
TRBV9,CASSVEGDGYTF
TRBV4-1,CASSQPDRLNTEAFF
TRBV29-1,CSVEGAGSYGYTF
TRBV15,CATSRERTSATYEQYF
TRBV9,CASSVAGGLF
TRBV11-2,CASSLPMGPIYEQYF
TRBV19,CASSIEEGANYGYTF
TRBV5-6,CASSSQGSEYGYTF
TRBV12-3/TRBV12-4,CASSPGVITEAFF
TRBV2,CASSTVSSGNTIYF
TRBV24-1,CATSDLLPPLSSYNEQFF
TRBV4-1,CASSLHARGRPTYEQYF
TRBV6-5,CASSIHRTGQPQHF
TRBV5-6,CASSAAGTGSGYTF